This T cell receptor (beta chain) was retrieved from a study of T-cell reconstitution after alpha-beta-depleted transplantation in children. Molecular barcoding with unique molecular identifiers was used for the TCRbeta library. One entry per CDR3 protein results from TCRdb running MiXCR on the PCR reads. The sample has approximately 640,000 distinct CDR3 sequences, roughly 15% seen once. This clonotype turned up a few times. The TCR originated in a human donor who donated a stem cell graft to a child with acute myeloid leukemia. The sample was PBMCs from the stem cell graft donor, taken from the stem cell graft.

The CDR3 sequence is CASSPQPPTGANVLTF. As DNA, the CDR3 is TGTGCCAGCAGCCCACAACCTCCTACTGGGGCCAACGTCCTGACTTTC. The gene calls are TRBV7-9 and TRBJ2-6; no clear D. There are 16 residues in the CDR3. In germline, CDR1 is SEHNR, CDR2 FQNEAQ (reference sequence). The V gene lost 5 bases and the J gene lost 2 bases, with 13 bases spanning the gap.